These 22 T cell receptor beta chains were all obtained from the same sample, sequenced in a study of control samples from healthy donors and cancer patients (dated by TCRdb to 2019 to 2021). Libraries were made using the immunoSEQ multiplex PCR assay. TCRdb limited this immuneACCESS table to in-frame rearrangements with V and J called. A share of clones is missing; checked studies link under half to unresolved V genes, and the rest is unexplained. The sample includes roughly 18,000 clones, with 86% observed a single time. 11% of the sample lies in the top ten. The material sequenced was PBMCs. Every receptor here comes from a woman in her 70s with colorectal cancer.

The V call is TRBV28, the J call TRBJ2-5; 10 nucleotides line up with TRBD1. Trimming removed 5 bases from V and 5 bases from J; junction bases left unmatched: 5. The V gene's germline CDR1 is MDHEN and CDR2 SYDVKM. The CDR3 runs 14 residues. The CDR3 bases are TGTGCCAGCAGTCCCCCGGACAGGGGGGAGACCCAGTACTTC. Its translation: CASSPPDRGETQYF.

This clone came up a few times. The chain employs TRBV7-9 and TRBJ2-1; D not certain. The V gene lost 5 bases and the J gene lost 6 bases, with 17 bases spanning the gap. The CDR3 is 15 amino acids. Germline V CDR1 and CDR2: SEHNR, FQNEAQ (reference sequence). The CDR3 reads CASSPLVSLGNEQFF. In nucleotides, the CDR3 is TGTGCCAGCAGCCCCCTAGTGTCCTTGGGCAATGAGCAGTTCTTC.

The chain employs TRBV5-4 and TRBJ2-3; possibly TRBD1 for D (5 bases). From germline, CDR1 is SGHNT and CDR2 YYREEE (reference sequence). CDR3 length: 14 amino acids. Trimming shortened V by 4 bases and J by 2 bases, and 11 bases separated the two germline ends. DNA for the CDR3: TGTGCCAGCAGCCCCGCAGGGTCCACAGATACGCAGTATTTT. Protein sequence: CASSPAGSTDTQYF.

The gene calls are TRBV5-1 and TRBJ1-1; 9 nucleotides agree with TRBD1. This CDR3 contains 13 residues. V was pared by 7 bases and J by 4 bases, with 5 bases of the junction left unmatched. Germline values: CDR1 SGHRS, CDR2 YFSETQ. CDR3: CASGQGRSTEAFF. DNA of the CDR3: TGCGCCAGCGGACAGGGGAGGAGCACTGAAGCTTTCTTT.

This chain connects TRBV7-2 to TRBJ2-5, with 12 bases identical to TRBD1. With 9 bases clipped from V and 5 bases from J, the junction kept 7 bases outside the gene matches. Germline V gives CDR1 SGHTA, CDR2 FQGNSA. The CDR3 consists of 14 residues. Written as DNA, the CDR3 is TGTGCCAGTGGAGGGACAGGGGGCTGGGAGACCCAGTACTTC. This codes for CASGGTGGWETQYF.

CDR3 bases: TGTGCCTGGAGTACTAGCGGGAAAGAGACCCAGTACTTC. Amino acid sequence: CAWSTSGKETQYF. The rearrangement links TRBV30 to TRBJ2-5, with 10 bases that match TRBD2. CDR1 and CDR2 (germline): GTSNPN, SVGIG (reference sequence). V lost 2 bases and J lost 3; bases outside the gene matches: 0. The CDR3 is made up of 13 amino acids.

The V call is TRBV11-2, the J call TRBJ2-2; D may be TRBD1 or TRBD2 (6 bases each). Germline CDR1 reads SGHAT; CDR2 reads FQNNGV. CDR3 length: 15 residues. V was pared by 4 bases and J by 4 bases, with 13 bases between. Here the CDR3 reads CASSSQQGGTGELFF. The DNA for the CDR3 is TGTGCCAGCAGCTCCCAACAGGGAGGCACCGGGGAGCTGTTTTTT. Looking up the rest from reference TRBV11-2 and TRBJ2-2 gives the full variable domain: EAGVAQSPRYKIIEKRQSVAFWCNPISGHATLYWYQQILGQGPKLLIQFQNNGVVDDSQLPKDRFSAERLKGVDSTLKIQPAKLEDSAVYLCASSSQQGGTGELFFGEGSRLTVL.

The chain joins TRBV14 to TRBJ1-1, with D perhaps matching TRBD1 (5 bases). The germline V gene encodes CDR1 SGHDN and CDR2 FVKESK. Between the trimmed V and J ends, which lost 3 bases and 6 bases, there was a span of 14 bases. This CDR3 has 14 amino acids. The CDR3 reads CASSQTIKGPEAFF. The CDR3 DNA follows: TGTGCCAGCAGCCAGACAATAAAGGGGCCTGAAGCTTTCTTT.

V gene TRBV6-5 combines with J gene TRBJ1-1; D might be TRBD1 (5 bases). CDR3 length: 15 amino acids. CDR1 is MNHEY and CDR2 is SVGAGI in the germline V gene. V was trimmed by 3 bases and J by 1 base, leaving 12 bases between them. The CDR3 sequence is CASSYSGAANTEAFF. The CDR3 DNA is TGTGCCAGCAGTTATAGTGGGGCGGCGAACACTGAAGCTTTCTTT.

This clone was recorded once. This sequence joins TRBV27 and TRBJ1-2, with a weak D call TRBD1 (6 bases). CDR1 is MNHEY, CDR2 SMNVEV, per germline (reference sequence). V lost 2 bases and J 0 bases, leaving 10 bases between the germline ends. This CDR3 has 15 amino acids. CDR3 in DNA: TGTGCCAGCAGTTTAAGTTGGGGGCCTAACTATGGCTACACCTTC. It is translated as CASSLSWGPNYGYTF.

The rearrangement links TRBV12-3 or TRBV12-4 to TRBJ1-2; D not certain. The CDR3 sequence is 12 residues long. Trimming stripped 2 bases from V and 7 bases from J, with 8 bases between. CDR3 protein: CASSLNYGGYTF. CDR3 bases: TGTGCCAGCAGTTTAAACTATGGTGGCTACACCTTC.

This rearrangement joins TRBV5-6 to TRBJ1-1; the D is unclear. The CDR3 consists of 13 residues. Germline CDR1 reads SGHDT; CDR2 reads YYEEEE. Trimming removed 1 base from V and 8 bases from J, with 12 bases in between. As DNA, the CDR3 is TGTGCCAGCAGCTTGCCCGGGGTGGGGGAAGCTTTCTTT. Translated, it gives CASSLPGVGEAFF.

The gene calls are TRBV19 and TRBJ2-3; 12 bases are shared with TRBD2. This CDR3 spans 15 amino acids. With V trimmed by 6 bases and J by 0 bases, 1 base remained unmatched. The V gene's germline CDR1 is LNHDA and CDR2 SQIVND (reference sequence). For the CDR3, the DNA is TGTGCCAGTAGCGGACTAGCGGGGAGCACAGATACGCAGTATTTT. The encoded protein is CASSGLAGSTDTQYF.

Details on this clone: This CDR3 is also generated by other DNA sequences in the sample. CDR3 in amino acids: CASSLRDPYGYTF. CDR3 sequence (DNA): TGTGCCAGCAGCTTGAGGGACCCCTATGGCTACACCTTC. The chain carries TRBV5-6 and TRBJ1-2; the D gene is possibly TRBD1 (5 bases). The germline V and J ends were trimmed by 1 base and 4 bases, with 8 bases remaining between them. The V gene's germline CDR1 is SGHDT and CDR2 YYEEEE. The CDR3 runs 13 residues.

The chain links TRBV6-2 or TRBV6-3 to TRBJ2-3, with 10 bases identical to TRBD2. Germline loops: CDR1 MNHEY, CDR2 SVGEGT. With V trimmed by 6 bases and J by 1 base, 10 bases remained unmatched. This CDR3 contains 17 residues. In DNA, the CDR3 is TGTGCCAGCAGCCGAGCGGGAGGGAGGACACGCACAGATACGCAGTATTTT. Translation gives CASSRAGGRTRTDTQYF.

The V call is TRBV11-2, the J call TRBJ2-7, with TRBD2 matching over 14 bases. Germline CDR1 SGHAT, CDR2 FQNNGV. With 1 base clipped from V and 3 bases from J, the junction kept 5 bases outside the gene matches. CDR3 length: 17 residues. CDR3 loop: CASSLVVGTSGGYEQYF. CDR3 coding DNA: TGTGCCAGCAGCTTAGTGGTTGGGACTAGCGGGGGCTACGAGCAGTACTTC.

This clone occurred once. This chain uses TRBV7-8 with TRBJ2-5, with 8 nucleotides matching TRBD1. CDR1 and CDR2 from the germline V gene are SGHVS and FQNEAQ. The V segment lost 4 bases and the J segment 5 bases; nucleotides outside the gene matches: 9. This CDR3 has 15 residues. CDR3 sequence (DNA): TGTGCCAGCAGCTCTTGGGGCAGGGGGCCGGAGACCCAGTACTTC. It specifies CASSSWGRGPETQYF.

The gene calls are TRBV20-1 and TRBJ2-2; D remains ambiguous. V was clipped by 3 bases and J by 6 bases, with 14 bases between them. The CDR3 has 14 amino acids. The germline V gene has CDR1 DFQATT and CDR2 SNEGSKA (reference sequence). CDR3 in amino acids: CSASSKVGAGELFF. The CDR3 nucleotides read TGCAGTGCTAGTTCGAAGGTTGGGGCCGGGGAGCTGTTTTTT.

This clone appeared a single time. The gene calls are TRBV19 and TRBJ1-1, with D possibly matching TRBD1 (6 bases). Germline CDR1 is LNHDA and CDR2 is SQIVND (reference sequence). V shed 3 bases and J shed 0 bases, with 8 bases lying between them. The CDR3 runs 14 residues. The CDR3 here is CASSMTGLNTEAFF. The CDR3 bases are TGTGCCAGTAGTATGACAGGATTGAACACTGAAGCTTTCTTT.

J is TRBJ1-4 and V is TRBV19; 8 bases line up with TRBD1. The CDR3 covers 16 residues. Looked up from germline, CDR1 is LNHDA and CDR2 is SQIVND (reference sequence). The junction had 13 bases not matched to a gene; V was cut back by 6 bases and J by 7 bases. DNA for the CDR3: TGTGCCAGTAGAAAGCCGGGACAGGCAAGTAGTGAAAAACTGTTTTTT. As protein: CASRKPGQASSEKLFF.

The rearrangement links TRBV28 to TRBJ2-3; TRBD2 agrees at 11 bases. Germline CDR1 and CDR2: MDHEN and SYDVKM. V lost 6 bases and J lost 4; bases outside the gene matches: 9. This CDR3 is built from 16 residues. CDR3 DNA: TGTGCCAGCAGCCCAGTAGCGGGGGGGCGGGCAGATACGCAGTATTTT. It specifies CASSPVAGGRADTQYF.

As DNA, the CDR3 is TGTGCCAGCAGTCACCGGGACTCCCGCTCCTACAATGAGCAGTTCTTC. It is translated as CASSHRDSRSYNEQFF. This chain connects TRBV6-2 or TRBV6-3 to TRBJ2-1, with D tentatively TRBD2 (6 bases). Germline CDR1 reads MNHEY; CDR2 reads SVGEGT. CDR3 length equals 16 residues. Trimming took off 5 bases at V and 0 bases at J, with 14 bases between the two ends.